This entry lists 3 T cell receptor beta chains sequenced from one sample in a study of identical twins. TCRdb fed the 5' RACE reads into MiXCR, producing one record per CDR3 protein. The data show 640,000 or so distinct CDR3 sequences, 5.5% to 6.5% seen once. The sequenced sample consisted of naive T cells sorted from blood. These receptors all stem from a man aged 18 to 29 in good health.

Many counts were recorded for this clonotype. The gene calls are TRBV29-1 and TRBJ2-1, with TRBD1 as a possible D gene (6 bases). Germline lookup yields CDR1 SQVTM and CDR2 ANQGSEA. The CDR3 sequence is 14 residues long. V was trimmed by 2 bases and J by 7 bases, leaving 15 bases between them. CDR3 residues: CSVEQGKRGNEQFF. Written as DNA, the CDR3 is TGCAGCGTTGAACAGGGGAAAAGAGGAAATGAGCAGTTCTTC.

In this sample, this clonotype turned up many times. The chain couples TRBV12-3 or TRBV12-4 to TRBJ1-2, with 7 bases that match TRBD1. The CDR3 loop spans 13 amino acids. The trim removed 4 bases at V and 5 bases at J, leaving 4 bases unmatched. Here the CDR3 DNA reads TGTGCCAGCAGTTCGGACAGGACATATGGCTACACCTTC. It yields the protein CASSSDRTYGYTF.

CDR3 nucleotide sequence: TGTGCCAGCAGCTTCGGGATCCGGAACACCGGGGAGCTGTTTTTT. It translates to CASSFGIRNTGELFF. The rearrangement uses TRBV7-6 and TRBJ2-2; possible D gene TRBD2, 5 bases. This CDR3 contains 15 residues. Germline V CDR1 and CDR2: SGHVS, FNYEAQ. Trimming took off 3 bases at V and 1 base at J, with 9 bases between the two ends.